Reported below is one T cell receptor beta chain. Its antigen is unidentified. The data belong to a study of T cell responses to AZD1222 COVID-19 vaccine. Overall study results and limits: White British ancestry dominated among donors, who included more females, and clonal diversity was possibly underestimated.

Sequencing was performed with immunoSEQ multiplex PCR; in TCRdb, only in-frame clones are kept and a portion is missing. The sample lists some 130,000 clones; about 91% were seen once. CDR3 size: 12 residues. J was trimmed by 4 bases and V by 8 bases; bases with no gene match: 5. Germline CDR1 is MGHDK and CDR2 is SYGVNS. The sequence was obtained from an adult in good health. The sequences come from peripheral blood, collected on day 0 of AZD1222 vaccination. This chain connects TRBV25-1 to TRBJ2-7; TRBD1 matches at 7 bases. For the CDR3, the DNA is TGTGCCAGCCAGGACAGGCGATACGAGCAGTACTTC. Translation gives CASQDRRYEQYF.